A selection of T cell receptor beta chains follows, all from one sample in a study of T-cell reconstitution after alpha-beta-depleted transplantation in children. TCRdb recomputed calls from the PCR reads with MiXCR, one row per CDR3 protein. This table holds 200,000 to 300,000 distinct CDR3 sequences, under 9.5% found once. The sequences come from PBMCs, mostly from graft donor cells, collected 180 days after TCRalphabeta/CD19-depleted stem cell transplant. Receptors originate from a male patient younger than 18 who had a stem cell transplant for acute lymphoblastic leukemia, so the T cells may come from the graft donor. Each CDR3 is given with its conserved first and last residue. The order of the fields is clone size, V gene, J gene, CDR3 protein. Size is omitted from some rows. Given values are once, few, many or a class for expanded clones.

many	TRBV18	TRBJ2-7	CASSPRDSPYEQYF
many	TRBV28	TRBJ2-7	CASTLGGHEQYF
many	TRBV4-1	TRBJ2-2	CASSQDYPPLASGELFF
many	TRBV5-1	TRBJ2-3	CASIFTGYTDTQYF
many	TRBV29-1	TRBJ2-7	CSVEKQGIPYEQYF
many	TRBV11-3	TRBJ2-3	CASSSGTTDTQYF
many	TRBV7-8	TRBJ2-7	CASSGQLGEQYF
many	TRBV12-3/TRBV12-4	TRBJ2-2	CASTHPLGGGLFF
many	TRBV28	TRBJ2-2	CASSLTGPRCSGELFF
many	TRBV20-1	TRBJ1-2	CSARDGTGGHGYTF
many	TRBV28	TRBJ1-6	CASSPGGGGYNSPLHF
many	TRBV20-1	TRBJ1-4	CSAFYEKLFF
many	TRBV7-3	TRBJ1-1	CASSASGGVRYTEAFF
many	TRBV9	TRBJ2-2	CASSVQGAGELFF
many	TRBV20-1	TRBJ1-5	CSASFRGEPQHF
many	TRBV9	TRBJ2-7	CASSPQTGRDEQYF
many	TRBV10-3	TRBJ2-4	CAISESNRAAKNIQYF
many	TRBV6-2/TRBV6-3	TRBJ1-2	CASSAGWGYGYTF
many	TRBV2	TRBJ1-1	CASTDGVNTEAFF
many	TRBV5-1	TRBJ2-5	CASSFNPRGEQETQYF
many	TRBV5-1	TRBJ2-6	CASSPGHSGANVLTF
many	TRBV5-1	TRBJ2-2	CASRGTSKNTGELFF
many	TRBV9	TRBJ2-7	CASSVGAGSSYEQYF
many	TRBV29-1	TRBJ2-1	CSVGGGNEQFF
many	TRBV11-2	TRBJ2-3	CASSLPRDPDTQYF
many	TRBV7-9	TRBJ2-1	CASSLGSGRNEQFF
many	TRBV20-1	TRBJ2-7	CSARATGGWHF
many	TRBV6-1	TRBJ1-3	CASDPGNSGNTIYF
many	TRBV6-1	TRBJ2-7	CASSEFPIGGFSYEQYF
many	TRBV5-1	TRBJ1-1	CASSSIRGMNTEAFF
many	TRBV7-9	TRBJ2-1	CASSLSDNEQFF
many	TRBV5-1	TRBJ2-5	CASSLGGTQETQYF
NA	TRBV7-4	TRBJ2-1	CACSLPGVLAIAYNEQFF
many	TRBV9	TRBJ2-7	CASSADRGPYEQYF
many	TRBV20-1	TRBJ2-1	CSAPSGGYNEQFF